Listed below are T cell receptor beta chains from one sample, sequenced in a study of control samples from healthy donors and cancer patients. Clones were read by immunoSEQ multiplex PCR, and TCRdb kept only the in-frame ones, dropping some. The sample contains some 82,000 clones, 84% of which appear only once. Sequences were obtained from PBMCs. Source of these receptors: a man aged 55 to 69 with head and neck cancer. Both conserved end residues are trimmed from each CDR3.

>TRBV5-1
ASSFGQGVEETQY
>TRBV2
ASKLRTLAGGDEQF
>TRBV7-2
ASSLQGPHNEKLF
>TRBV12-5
ASGLVLGQGRDTQY
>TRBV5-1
ASYVGLGQGTDTQY
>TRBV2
ASSELQRDTDTQY
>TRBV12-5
ASGLGPDWVRDRDVTEQF
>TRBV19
ASSTGWTGSGQPQH
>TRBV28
ASSLRTGGWQF
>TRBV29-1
SVEGSGMITDTQY
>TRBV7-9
ASSSWTGPYNEQF
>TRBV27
ASRPSTLLVGQPQH
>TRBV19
ASVERSKNIQY
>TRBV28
ASSLSTVLDTQY
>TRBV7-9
ASSTVAGGPVEQY
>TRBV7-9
ASSLGPAGGADTQY
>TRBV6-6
ASSYLDRGPYEQY
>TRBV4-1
ASSQKEGSTDTQY
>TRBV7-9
ASSLGANTEAF
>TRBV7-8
ASSLPGQESYGYT
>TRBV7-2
ASSPSTGSSYEQY
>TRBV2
ASRRRLFSYNEQF
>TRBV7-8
ASSLGRAGLSPKNIQY
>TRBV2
ASGASSYNEQF
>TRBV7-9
ASQRTAMTYEQY
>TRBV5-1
ASSLERADTEAF
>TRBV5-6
ASSLAGNNSPLH
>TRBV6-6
ASSYRGLDEQF
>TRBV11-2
ASSSDREVTDTQY
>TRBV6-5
ASSYGGNYNSPLH
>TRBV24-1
ATSDAGQGFYEQY
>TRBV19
ASSPQVTNTEAF
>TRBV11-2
ASSLAPVLPWGQY
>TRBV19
ASSTSQGTPDTQY
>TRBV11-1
ASSSGRGAQY
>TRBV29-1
SVTIILNTEAF
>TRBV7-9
ASSYTETGELF
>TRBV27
ASSLNWGAQANYGYT
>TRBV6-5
ASYRGHTEAF
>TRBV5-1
ASSPDGTSGYEQY